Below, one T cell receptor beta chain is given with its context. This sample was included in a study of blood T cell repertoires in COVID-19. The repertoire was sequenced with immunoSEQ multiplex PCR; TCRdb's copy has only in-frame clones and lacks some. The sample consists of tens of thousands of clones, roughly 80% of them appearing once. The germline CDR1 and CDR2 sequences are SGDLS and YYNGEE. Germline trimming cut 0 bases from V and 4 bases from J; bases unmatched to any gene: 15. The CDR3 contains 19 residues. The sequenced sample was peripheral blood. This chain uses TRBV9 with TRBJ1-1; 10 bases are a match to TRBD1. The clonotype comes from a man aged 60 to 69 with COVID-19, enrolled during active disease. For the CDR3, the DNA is TGTGCCAGCAGCGTAGCCCAAGCGGACAGGGGGGCATTCGGCACTGAAGCTTTCTTT. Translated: CASSVAQADRGAFGTEAFF.